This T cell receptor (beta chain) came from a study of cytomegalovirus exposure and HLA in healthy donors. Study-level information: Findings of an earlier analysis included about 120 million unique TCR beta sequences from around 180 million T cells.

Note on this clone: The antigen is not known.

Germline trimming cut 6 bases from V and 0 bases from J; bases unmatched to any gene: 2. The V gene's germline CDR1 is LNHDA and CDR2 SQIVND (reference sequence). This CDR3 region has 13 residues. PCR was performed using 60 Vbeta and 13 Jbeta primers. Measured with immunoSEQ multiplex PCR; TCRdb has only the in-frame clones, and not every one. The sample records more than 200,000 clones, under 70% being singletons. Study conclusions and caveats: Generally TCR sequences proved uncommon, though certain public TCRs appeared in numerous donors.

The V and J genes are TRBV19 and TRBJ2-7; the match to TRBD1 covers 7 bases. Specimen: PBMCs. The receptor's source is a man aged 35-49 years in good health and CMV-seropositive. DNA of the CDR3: TGTGCCAGTAGCCGGACAGGCTCCTACGAGCAGTACTTC. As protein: CASSRTGSYEQYF.